This TCR beta chain derives from a study of cytomegalovirus exposure and HLA in healthy donors. Findings and limits, study-wide: Most TCR sequences showed up rarely, but some public TCRs showed up in many donors. 150 or so TCR beta chains were listed as cytomegalovirus-associated.

Sequencing used immunoSEQ multiplex PCR; TCRdb keeps in-frame clones, though not all of them. The sample carries around 130,000 clones, over 75% recorded once. A word on this clone: Its antigen is undetermined.

The CDR3 totals 16 residues. Germline loops: CDR1 MGHDK, CDR2 SYGVNS. V lost 0 bases to trimming and J lost 0 bases, with 11 bases between them. The TCR comes from a woman aged 30 to 39 in good health and CMV-seronegative. Specimen: PBMCs. The rearrangement uses TRBV25-1 and TRBJ1-2, with D possibly TRBD1 on 5 matching bases. The CDR3 bases are TGTGCCAGCAGTGAATACGGGACTGGCCCTAACTATGGCTACACCTTC. Its protein product is CASSEYGTGPNYGYTF.